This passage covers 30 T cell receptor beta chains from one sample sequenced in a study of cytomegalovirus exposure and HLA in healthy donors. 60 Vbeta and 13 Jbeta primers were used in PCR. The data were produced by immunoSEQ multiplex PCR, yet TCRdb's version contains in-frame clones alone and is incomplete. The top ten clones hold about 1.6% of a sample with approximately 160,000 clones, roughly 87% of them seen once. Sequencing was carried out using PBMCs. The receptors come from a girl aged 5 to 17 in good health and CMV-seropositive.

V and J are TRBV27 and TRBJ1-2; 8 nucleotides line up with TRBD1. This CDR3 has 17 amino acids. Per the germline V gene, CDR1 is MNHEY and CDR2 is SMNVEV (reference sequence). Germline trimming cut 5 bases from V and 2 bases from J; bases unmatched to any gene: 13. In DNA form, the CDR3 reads TGTGCCAGCAGTCCCACGAGTAGGACAGGGTACAACTATGGCTACACCTTC. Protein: CASSPTSRTGYNYGYTF.

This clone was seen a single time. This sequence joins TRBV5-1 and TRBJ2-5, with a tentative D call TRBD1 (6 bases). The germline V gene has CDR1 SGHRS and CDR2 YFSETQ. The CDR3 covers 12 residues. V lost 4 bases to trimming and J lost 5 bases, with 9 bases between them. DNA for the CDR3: TGCGCCAGCAGCCCCCAGGGGGAGACCCAGTACTTC. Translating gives CASSPQGETQYF.

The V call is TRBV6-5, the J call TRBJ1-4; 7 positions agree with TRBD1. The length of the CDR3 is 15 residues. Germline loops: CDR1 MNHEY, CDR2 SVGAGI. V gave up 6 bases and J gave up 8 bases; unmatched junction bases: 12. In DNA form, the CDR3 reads TGTGCCAGCAGCGCTCGACAGGGTTCTTTAGAAAAACTGTTTTTT. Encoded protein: CASSARQGSLEKLFF.

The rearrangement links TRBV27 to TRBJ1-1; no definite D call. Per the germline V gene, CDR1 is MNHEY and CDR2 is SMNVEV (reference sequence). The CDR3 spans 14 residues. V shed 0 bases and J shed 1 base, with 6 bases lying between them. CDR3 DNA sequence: TGTGCCAGCAGTTTATCCGGGGAGAACACTGAAGCTTTCTTT. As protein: CASSLSGENTEAFF.

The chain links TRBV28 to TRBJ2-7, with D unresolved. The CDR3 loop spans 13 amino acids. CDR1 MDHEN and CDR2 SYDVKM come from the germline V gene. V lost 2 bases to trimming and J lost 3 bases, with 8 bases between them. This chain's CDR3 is CASSLTPGYEQYF. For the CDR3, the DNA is TGTGCCAGCAGTTTAACCCCGGGCTACGAGCAGTACTTC.

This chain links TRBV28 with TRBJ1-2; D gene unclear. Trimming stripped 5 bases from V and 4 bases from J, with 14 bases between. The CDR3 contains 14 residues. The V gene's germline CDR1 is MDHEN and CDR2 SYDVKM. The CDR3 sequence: CASSPLDTRYGYTF. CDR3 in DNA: TGTGCCAGCAGTCCCCTTGACACCCGCTATGGCTACACCTTC.

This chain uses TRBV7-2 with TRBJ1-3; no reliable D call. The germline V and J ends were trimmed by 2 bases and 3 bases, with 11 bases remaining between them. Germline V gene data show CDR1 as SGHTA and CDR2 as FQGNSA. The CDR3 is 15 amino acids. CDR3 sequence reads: CASSLSVAFGNTIYF. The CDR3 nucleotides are TGTGCCAGCAGCTTATCGGTTGCTTTTGGAAACACCATATATTTT.

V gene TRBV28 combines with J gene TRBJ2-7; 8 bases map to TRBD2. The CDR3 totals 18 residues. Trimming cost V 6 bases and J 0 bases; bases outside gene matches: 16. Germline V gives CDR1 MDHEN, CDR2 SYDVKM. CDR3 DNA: TGTGCCAGCAGCACCGCCGGGACTAGGGACCGAAGCTCCTACGAGCAGTACTTC. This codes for CASSTAGTRDRSSYEQYF.

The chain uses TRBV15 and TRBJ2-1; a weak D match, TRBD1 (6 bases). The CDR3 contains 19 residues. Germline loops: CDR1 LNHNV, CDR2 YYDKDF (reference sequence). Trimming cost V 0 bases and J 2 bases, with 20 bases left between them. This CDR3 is CATSRESALGARTYNEQFF. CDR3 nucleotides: TGTGCCACCAGCAGAGAAAGCGCCTTGGGGGCGCGCACCTACAATGAGCAGTTCTTC.

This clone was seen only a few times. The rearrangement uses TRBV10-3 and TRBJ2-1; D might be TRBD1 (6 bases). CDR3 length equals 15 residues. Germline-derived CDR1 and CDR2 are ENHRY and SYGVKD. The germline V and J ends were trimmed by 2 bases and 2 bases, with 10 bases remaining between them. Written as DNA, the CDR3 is TGTGCCATCAGTGAGCTCCGGGACACCTACAATGAGCAGTTCTTC. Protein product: CAISELRDTYNEQFF.

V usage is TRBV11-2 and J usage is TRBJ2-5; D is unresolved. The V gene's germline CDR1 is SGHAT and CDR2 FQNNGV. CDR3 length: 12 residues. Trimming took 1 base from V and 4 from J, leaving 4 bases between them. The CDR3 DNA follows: TGTGCCAGCAGCTTAGTCCGAGAGACCCAGTACTTC. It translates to CASSLVRETQYF. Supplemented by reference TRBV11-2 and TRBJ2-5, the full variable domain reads EAGVAQSPRYKIIEKRQSVAFWCNPISGHATLYWYQQILGQGPKLLIQFQNNGVVDDSQLPKDRFSAERLKGVDSTLKIQPAKLEDSAVYLCASSLVRETQYFGPGTRLLVL.

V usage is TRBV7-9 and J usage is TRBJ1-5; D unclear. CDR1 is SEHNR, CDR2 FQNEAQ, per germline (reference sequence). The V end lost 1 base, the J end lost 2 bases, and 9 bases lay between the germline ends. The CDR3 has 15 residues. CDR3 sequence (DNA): TGTGCCAGCAGCTTAGGCGGGAAGGGCAATCAGCCCCAGCATTTT. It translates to CASSLGGKGNQPQHF.

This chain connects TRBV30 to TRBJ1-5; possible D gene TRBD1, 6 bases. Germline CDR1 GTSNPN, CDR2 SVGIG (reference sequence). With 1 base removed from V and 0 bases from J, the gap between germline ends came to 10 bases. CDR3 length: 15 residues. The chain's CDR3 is CAWSGSGASNQPQHF. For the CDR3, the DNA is TGTGCCTGGAGTGGGTCAGGGGCTAGCAATCAGCCCCAGCATTTT.

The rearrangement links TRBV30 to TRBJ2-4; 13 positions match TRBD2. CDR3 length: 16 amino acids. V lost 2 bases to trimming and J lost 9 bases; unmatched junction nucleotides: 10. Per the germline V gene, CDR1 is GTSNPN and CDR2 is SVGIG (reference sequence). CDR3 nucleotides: TGTGCCTGGAGTCGACTAGCGGGGGGTCGCTCGGGCATTCAGTACTTC. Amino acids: CAWSRLAGGRSGIQYF.

The CDR3 DNA reads TGCGCCAGCAGCCAAGATACAGGGAATTCCTACGAGCAGTACTTC. Translating it yields CASSQDTGNSYEQYF. J is TRBJ2-7 and V is TRBV4-3; tentatively, D is TRBD1 (6 bases). The CDR3 extends over 15 amino acids. Germline-derived CDR1 and CDR2 are LGHNA and YSLEER. The V gene lost 0 bases and the J gene lost 1 base, with 10 bases spanning the gap.

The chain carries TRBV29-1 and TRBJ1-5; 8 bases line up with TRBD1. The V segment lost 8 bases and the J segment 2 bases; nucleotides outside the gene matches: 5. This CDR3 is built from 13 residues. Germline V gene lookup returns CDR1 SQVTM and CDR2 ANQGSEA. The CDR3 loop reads CSFQTGGNQPQHF. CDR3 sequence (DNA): TGCAGCTTCCAGACAGGGGGCAATCAGCCCCAGCATTTT.

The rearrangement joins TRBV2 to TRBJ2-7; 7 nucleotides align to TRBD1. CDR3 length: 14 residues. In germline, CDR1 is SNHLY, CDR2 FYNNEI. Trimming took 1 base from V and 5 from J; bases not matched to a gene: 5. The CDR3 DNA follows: TGTGCCAGCAGTGAAGAGACAGGGATCGACGAGCAGTACTTC. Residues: CASSEETGIDEQYF.

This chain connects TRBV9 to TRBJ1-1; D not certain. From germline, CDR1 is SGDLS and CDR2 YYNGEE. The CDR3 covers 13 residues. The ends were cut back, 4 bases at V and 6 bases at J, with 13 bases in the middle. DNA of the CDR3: TGTGCCAGCAGCACCGTCCAGGAATCTGAAGCTTTCTTT. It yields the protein CASSTVQESEAFF.

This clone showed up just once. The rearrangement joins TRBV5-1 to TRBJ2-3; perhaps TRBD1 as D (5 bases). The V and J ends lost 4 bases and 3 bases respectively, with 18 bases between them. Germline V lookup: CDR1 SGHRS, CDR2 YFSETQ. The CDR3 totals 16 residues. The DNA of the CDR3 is TGCGCCAGCAGCACCGGACAACTCAAAGGAACAGATACGCAGTATTTT. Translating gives CASSTGQLKGTDTQYF.

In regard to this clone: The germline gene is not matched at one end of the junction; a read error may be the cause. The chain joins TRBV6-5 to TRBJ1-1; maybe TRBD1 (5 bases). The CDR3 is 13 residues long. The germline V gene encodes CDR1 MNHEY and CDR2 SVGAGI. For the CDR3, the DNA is TGTGCCAACAGTTACTCGCGAAGGGGTACAGCTTTCTTT. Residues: CANSYSRRGTAFF.

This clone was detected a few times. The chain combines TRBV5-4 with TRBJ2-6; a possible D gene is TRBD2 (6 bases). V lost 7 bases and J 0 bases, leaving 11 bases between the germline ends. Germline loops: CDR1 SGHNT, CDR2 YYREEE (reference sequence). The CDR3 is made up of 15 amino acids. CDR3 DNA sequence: TGTGCCAGCTCGGGACTCTACTCTGGGGCCAACGTCCTGACTTTC. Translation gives CASSGLYSGANVLTF.

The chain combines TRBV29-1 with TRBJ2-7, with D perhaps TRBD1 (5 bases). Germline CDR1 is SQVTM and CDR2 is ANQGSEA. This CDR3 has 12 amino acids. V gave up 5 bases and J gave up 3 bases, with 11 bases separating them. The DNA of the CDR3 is TGCAGCGTTATGGGGCAGCGCTACGAGCAGTACTTC. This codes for CSVMGQRYEQYF.

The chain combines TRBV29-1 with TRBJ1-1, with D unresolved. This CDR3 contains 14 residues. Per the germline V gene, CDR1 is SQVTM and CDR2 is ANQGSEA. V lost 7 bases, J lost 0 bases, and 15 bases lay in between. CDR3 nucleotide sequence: TGCAGCGCAGGAAGTACACCCATGAACACTGAAGCTTTCTTT. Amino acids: CSAGSTPMNTEAFF.

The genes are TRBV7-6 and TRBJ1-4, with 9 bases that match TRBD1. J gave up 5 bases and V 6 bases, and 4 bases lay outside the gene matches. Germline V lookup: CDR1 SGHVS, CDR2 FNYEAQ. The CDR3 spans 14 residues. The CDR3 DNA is TGTGCCAGCAGGTCCGGGACAGGGAATGAAAAACTGTTTTTT. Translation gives CASRSGTGNEKLFF.

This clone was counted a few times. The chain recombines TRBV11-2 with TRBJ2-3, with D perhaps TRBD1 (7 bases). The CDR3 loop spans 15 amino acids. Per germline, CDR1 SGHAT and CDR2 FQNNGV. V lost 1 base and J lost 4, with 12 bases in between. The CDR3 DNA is TGTGCCAGCAGCTTAGTAGGGGGCGGGGCAGATACGCAGTATTTT. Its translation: CASSLVGGGADTQYF.

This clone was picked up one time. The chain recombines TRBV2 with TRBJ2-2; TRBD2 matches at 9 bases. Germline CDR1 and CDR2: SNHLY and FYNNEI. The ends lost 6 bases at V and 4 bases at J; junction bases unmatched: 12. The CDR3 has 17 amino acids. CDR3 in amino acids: CASSSTLAGAFTGELFF. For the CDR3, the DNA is TGTGCCAGCAGCTCAACATTAGCGGGGGCCTTCACCGGGGAGCTGTTTTTT. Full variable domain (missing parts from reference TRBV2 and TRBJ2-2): EPEVTQTPSHQVTQMGQEVILRCVPISNHLYFYWYRQILGQKVEFLVSFYNNEISEKSEIFDDQFSVERPDGSNFTLKIRSTKLEDSAMYFCASSSTLAGAFTGELFFGEGSRLTVL.

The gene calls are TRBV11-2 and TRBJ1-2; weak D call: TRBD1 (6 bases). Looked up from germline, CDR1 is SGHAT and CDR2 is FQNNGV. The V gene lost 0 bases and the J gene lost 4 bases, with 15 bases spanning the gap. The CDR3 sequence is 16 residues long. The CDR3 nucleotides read TGTGCCAGCAGCTTAGATAGGGGGGGCTTCGGCTATGGCTACACCTTC. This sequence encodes CASSLDRGGFGYGYTF. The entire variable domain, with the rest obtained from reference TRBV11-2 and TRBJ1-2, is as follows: EAGVAQSPRYKIIEKRQSVAFWCNPISGHATLYWYQQILGQGPKLLIQFQNNGVVDDSQLPKDRFSAERLKGVDSTLKIQPAKLEDSAVYLCASSLDRGGFGYGYTFGSGTRLTVV.

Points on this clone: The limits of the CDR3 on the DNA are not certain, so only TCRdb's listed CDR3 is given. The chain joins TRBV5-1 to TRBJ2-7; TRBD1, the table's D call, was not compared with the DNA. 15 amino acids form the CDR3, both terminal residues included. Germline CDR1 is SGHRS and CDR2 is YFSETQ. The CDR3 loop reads CASSLDTPWGTGSYF.

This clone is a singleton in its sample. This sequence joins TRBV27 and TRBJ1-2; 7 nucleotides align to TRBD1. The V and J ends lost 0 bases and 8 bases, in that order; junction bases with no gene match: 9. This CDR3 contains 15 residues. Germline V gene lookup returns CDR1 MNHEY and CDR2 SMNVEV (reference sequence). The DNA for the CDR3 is TGTGCCAGCAGTTTATCGACCCAGGGGGTGGACGGCTACACCTTC. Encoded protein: CASSLSTQGVDGYTF.

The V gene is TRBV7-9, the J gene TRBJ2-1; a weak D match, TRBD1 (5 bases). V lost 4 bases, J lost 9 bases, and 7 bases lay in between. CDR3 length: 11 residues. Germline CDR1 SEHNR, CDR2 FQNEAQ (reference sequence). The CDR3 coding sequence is TGTGCCAGCAGCTGGGGCGGTGAGCAGTTCTTC. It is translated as CASSWGGEQFF.